This is a list of T cell receptor beta chains from one sample in a study of blood T cell repertoires in COVID-19. Sequencing used immunoSEQ multiplex PCR; TCRdb keeps in-frame clones, though not all of them. The table has about 100,000 clones, approximately 81% seen once. Sequencing was done on a sample of peripheral blood. Every receptor here comes from a human donor in a cohort sampled during active COVID-19. Both conserved end residues are part of each CDR3. The D gene is left open where the match is weak. Rows may omit the clone size; those that give it use once, few, many or a size class.

CDR3nt: TGTGCCAGCAGGGGGACAGGGGAGGCCACTGAAGCTTTCTTT
CDR3aa: CASRGTGEATEAFF
abundance: .
j_gene: TRBJ1-1
d_gene: TRBD1
v_gene: TRBV7-2

CDR3nt: TGTGCCAGCAGAGCAGCCCCGGGACAGGGGGCGCGGGAGCAGTACTTC
CDR3aa: CASRAAPGQGAREQYF
abundance: .
j_gene: TRBJ2-7
d_gene: TRBD1
v_gene: TRBV7-2

CDR3nt: TGCAGCGTTGTGGGGACAGCCTCCTACGAGCAGTACTTC
CDR3aa: CSVVGTASYEQYF
abundance: .
j_gene: TRBJ2-7
d_gene: TRBD1
v_gene: TRBV29-1

CDR3nt: TGCGCCAGCAGCCAGGACAGGGGCACAGATACGCAGTATTTT
CDR3aa: CASSQDRGTDTQYF
abundance: .
j_gene: TRBJ2-3
d_gene: TRBD1
v_gene: TRBV5-1

CDR3nt: TGTGCCAGCAGCGGTAGGGTCGGGGGACGCTCTGGAAACACCATATATTTT
CDR3aa: CASSGRVGGRSGNTIYF
abundance: .
j_gene: TRBJ1-3
d_gene: .
v_gene: TRBV7-8

CDR3nt: TGTGCCAGCAGTTCCGCAGGGGTCACCTCTGGGGCCAACGTCCTGACTTTC
CDR3aa: CASSSAGVTSGANVLTF
abundance: .
j_gene: TRBJ2-6
d_gene: .
v_gene: TRBV28

CDR3nt: TGTGCCAGCTCAAGGACTAGCGGGAGAGATACGCAGTATTTT
CDR3aa: CASSRTSGRDTQYF
abundance: .
j_gene: TRBJ2-3
d_gene: TRBD2
v_gene: TRBV18

CDR3nt: TGTGCCAGCAGCTTAATGGGCGTCACCGGGGAGCTGTTTTTT
CDR3aa: CASSLMGVTGELFF
abundance: .
j_gene: TRBJ2-2
d_gene: .
v_gene: TRBV7-3

CDR3nt: TGCGCCAGCAGCTCCTCCGGGAGGAATAATTCACCCCTCCACTTT
CDR3aa: CASSSSGRNNSPLHF
abundance: few
j_gene: TRBJ1-6
d_gene: .
v_gene: TRBV5-1

CDR3nt: TGTGCCACCAGTGAGGCTAGCGTAACTGAGCAGTTCTTC
CDR3aa: CATSEASVTEQFF
abundance: .
j_gene: TRBJ2-1
d_gene: .
v_gene: TRBV24-1

CDR3nt: TGTGCCATTGGAGGGGAACCCCATTATTTTTTT
CDR3aa: CAIGGEPHYFF
abundance: .
j_gene: TRBJ1-4
d_gene: .
v_gene: TRBV12-3/TRBV12-4

CDR3nt: TGTGCCAGCAGTGAAGGGGCGGGGGGAGATACGCAGTATTTT
CDR3aa: CASSEGAGGDTQYF
abundance: .
j_gene: TRBJ2-3
d_gene: TRBD2
v_gene: TRBV6-1

CDR3nt: TGTGCCAGCAGCCCCTCTGCAGGGGAGAACAATCAGCCCCAGCATTTT
CDR3aa: CASSPSAGENNQPQHF
abundance: .
j_gene: TRBJ1-5
d_gene: .
v_gene: TRBV7-8

CDR3nt: TGCGCCAGCAGCCTATCCGGGGGGACTATAGAAGCTTTCTTT
CDR3aa: CASSLSGGTIEAFF
abundance: .
j_gene: TRBJ1-1
d_gene: .
v_gene: TRBV5-1

CDR3nt: TGTGCTAGTGCCTCAGAAGGGACAGGGGGCGCTTCTAATTCACCCCTCCACTTT
CDR3aa: CASASEGTGGASNSPLHF
abundance: once
j_gene: TRBJ1-6
d_gene: TRBD1
v_gene: TRBV12-5

CDR3nt: TGTGCCAGCAGCCCGCCCTTAACTAGCGGAGAGACCCAGTACTTC
CDR3aa: CASSPPLTSGETQYF
abundance: once
j_gene: TRBJ2-5
d_gene: TRBD2
v_gene: TRBV3-1/TRBV3-2

CDR3nt: TGTGCCAGCAGTTCCGGGACAGCAGTAAATGAAAAACTGTTTTTT
CDR3aa: CASSSGTAVNEKLFF
abundance: .
j_gene: TRBJ1-4
d_gene: TRBD1
v_gene: TRBV6-5

CDR3nt: TGTGCCAGCAGTTCGGCGGGGGGGGCTGGCTACACCTTC
CDR3aa: CASSSAGGAGYTF
abundance: .
j_gene: TRBJ1-2
d_gene: .
v_gene: TRBV27

CDR3nt: TGTGCCAGCAGCCAAGATCTAGGTAGCGGGAGACTTAATACGCAGTATTTT
CDR3aa: CASSQDLGSGRLNTQYF
abundance: once
j_gene: TRBJ2-3
d_gene: TRBD2
v_gene: TRBV3-1/TRBV3-2

CDR3nt: TGTGCCAGTACCCGGCAGGCAGCTAGCACAGATACGCAGTATTTT
CDR3aa: CASTRQAASTDTQYF
abundance: .
j_gene: TRBJ2-3
d_gene: .
v_gene: TRBV19

CDR3nt: TGTGCCAGCAGAAACCCTTTTACTAGCGGGAGGTACAATGAGCAGTTCTTC
CDR3aa: CASRNPFTSGRYNEQFF
abundance: .
j_gene: TRBJ2-1
d_gene: TRBD2
v_gene: TRBV28

CDR3nt: TGTGCCAGCAGCCAAGCGGGAGGACAGACGTACGAGCAGTACTTC
CDR3aa: CASSQAGGQTYEQYF
abundance: .
j_gene: TRBJ2-7
d_gene: .
v_gene: TRBV4-2

CDR3nt: TGTGCCAGCAGTCGGACTAGCGGGAGCGATGAGCAGTTCTTC
CDR3aa: CASSRTSGSDEQFF
abundance: .
j_gene: TRBJ2-1
d_gene: TRBD2
v_gene: TRBV3-1/TRBV3-2

CDR3nt: TGTGCCAGCTCACCATCGTGGCTGCAAGAGACCCAGTACTTC
CDR3aa: CASSPSWLQETQYF
abundance: .
j_gene: TRBJ2-5
d_gene: .
v_gene: TRBV18

CDR3nt: TGTGCCAGCAGCTTGAGAGGGCTAGCGGGCTACGAGCAGTACTTC
CDR3aa: CASSLRGLAGYEQYF
abundance: .
j_gene: TRBJ2-7
d_gene: TRBD2
v_gene: TRBV5-6

CDR3nt: TGTGCCAGCAGTTACTCGGGACTAGCCAAAAACATTCAGTACTTC
CDR3aa: CASSYSGLAKNIQYF
abundance: .
j_gene: TRBJ2-4
d_gene: .
v_gene: TRBV6-5

CDR3nt: TGTGCCAGCAGCCCCGTTCCCCTAGCGCCTGGCACAGATACGCAGTATTTT
CDR3aa: CASSPVPLAPGTDTQYF
abundance: .
j_gene: TRBJ2-3
d_gene: .
v_gene: TRBV5-5

CDR3nt: TGTGCCAGCAGCTCGACAGGGAACTGGGCTGGCTACACCTTC
CDR3aa: CASSSTGNWAGYTF
abundance: .
j_gene: TRBJ1-2
d_gene: TRBD1
v_gene: TRBV5-4

CDR3nt: TGTGCCAGCAGCTTAGGGGGGGCAGGGGGACCCTATGGCTACACCTTC
CDR3aa: CASSLGGAGGPYGYTF
abundance: .
j_gene: TRBJ1-2
d_gene: TRBD1
v_gene: TRBV11-2

CDR3nt: TGTGCCAGCAGCTCGGGAGAGGGGGCGCTGGGCCACGAGCAGTACTTC
CDR3aa: CASSSGEGALGHEQYF
abundance: .
j_gene: TRBJ2-7
d_gene: .
v_gene: TRBV5-6

CDR3nt: TGTGCCACCAGTGACCCCGGGACAGGGGGTGGCAATGAGCAGTTCTTC
CDR3aa: CATSDPGTGGGNEQFF
abundance: .
j_gene: TRBJ2-1
d_gene: TRBD1
v_gene: TRBV24-1

CDR3nt: TGTGCCAGCAGCCAAGCGGTAGGGGGGGGAGGGCAGCCCCAGCATTTT
CDR3aa: CASSQAVGGGGQPQHF
abundance: .
j_gene: TRBJ1-5
d_gene: .
v_gene: TRBV3-1/TRBV3-2

CDR3nt: TGTGCCAGCAGCCAACCGATTGGGACTAGCGGGACGAACACCGGGGAGCTGTTTTTT
CDR3aa: CASSQPIGTSGTNTGELFF
abundance: .
j_gene: TRBJ2-2
d_gene: TRBD2
v_gene: TRBV3-1/TRBV3-2

CDR3nt: TGTGCCAGCAGCGTAGGACAGGGGATAAACACTGAAGCTTTCTTT
CDR3aa: CASSVGQGINTEAFF
abundance: .
j_gene: TRBJ1-1
d_gene: TRBD1
v_gene: TRBV9

CDR3nt: TGTGCCAGCAGCTTAGGGCCAGGAGGGGAGACCCAGTACTTC
CDR3aa: CASSLGPGGETQYF
abundance: few
j_gene: TRBJ2-5
d_gene: .
v_gene: TRBV7-3

CDR3nt: TGCGCCAGCAGCCAAGAGGATTTGTTAGGGGGCGCTTATAGTGAAAAACTGTTTTTT
CDR3aa: CASSQEDLLGGAYSEKLFF
abundance: .
j_gene: TRBJ1-4
d_gene: TRBD1
v_gene: TRBV4-1

CDR3nt: TGTGCCAGCAGGAGGGGGCAGTACACTGAAGCTTTCTTT
CDR3aa: CASRRGQYTEAFF
abundance: .
j_gene: TRBJ1-1
d_gene: TRBD1
v_gene: TRBV6-5

CDR3nt: TGTGCCAGCAGTTTGTGGGGACAGGGACTAGGGGGCTACACCTTC
CDR3aa: CASSLWGQGLGGYTF
abundance: .
j_gene: TRBJ1-2
d_gene: TRBD1
v_gene: TRBV27

CDR3nt: TGCGCCAGCAGCTCACAATACAGTAATCCTGGAAACACCATATATTTT
CDR3aa: CASSSQYSNPGNTIYF
abundance: .
j_gene: TRBJ1-3
d_gene: .
v_gene: TRBV5-1

CDR3nt: TGCAGCGTTGAAGGAACAGGGGGACAGCCCCAGCATTTT
CDR3aa: CSVEGTGGQPQHF
abundance: .
j_gene: TRBJ1-5
d_gene: TRBD1
v_gene: TRBV29-1

CDR3nt: TGTGCCAGCAGCTACCTCGAGGGCCCCGGGGAGCTGTTTTTT
CDR3aa: CASSYLEGPGELFF
abundance: .
j_gene: TRBJ2-2
d_gene: .
v_gene: TRBV5-5

CDR3nt: TGTGCCAGCAGCTGGGGACTAAGTTTCGACAATGAGCAGTTCTTC
CDR3aa: CASSWGLSFDNEQFF
abundance: .
j_gene: TRBJ2-1
d_gene: TRBD2
v_gene: TRBV7-8

CDR3nt: TGTGCCAGCAGTCCCCAGGACAGGGAGAACACTGAAGCTTTCTTT
CDR3aa: CASSPQDRENTEAFF
abundance: once
j_gene: TRBJ1-1
d_gene: TRBD1
v_gene: TRBV6-5

CDR3nt: TGTGCTAGCAGCTTAGGATCGGGGAACACAGATACGCAGTATTTT
CDR3aa: CASSLGSGNTDTQYF
abundance: .
j_gene: TRBJ2-3
d_gene: .
v_gene: TRBV7-7

CDR3nt: TGTGCCAGCAGTCCCAGTTCCGCCTTTGAGCCCCAGCATTTT
CDR3aa: CASSPSSAFEPQHF
abundance: once
j_gene: TRBJ1-5
d_gene: .
v_gene: TRBV2

CDR3nt: TGCGCCAGCAGCCCGGGACTAGCGGGAGGGCCGCGCAATGAGCAGTTCTTC
CDR3aa: CASSPGLAGGPRNEQFF
abundance: .
j_gene: TRBJ2-1
d_gene: TRBD2
v_gene: TRBV5-1

CDR3nt: TGTGCCAGCAGCCAAGATGCGGCCTCGAACACCGGGGAGCTGTTTTTT
CDR3aa: CASSQDAASNTGELFF
abundance: once
j_gene: TRBJ2-2
d_gene: .
v_gene: TRBV14

CDR3nt: TGTGCCAGTAGTATAGCGGACAGGGATACAGATACGCAGTATTTT
CDR3aa: CASSIADRDTDTQYF
abundance: .
j_gene: TRBJ2-3
d_gene: TRBD1
v_gene: TRBV19

CDR3nt: TGTGCCAGCGGCATAACTAATGAAAAACTGTTTTTT
CDR3aa: CASGITNEKLFF
abundance: .
j_gene: TRBJ1-4
d_gene: .
v_gene: TRBV2

CDR3nt: TGTGCCAGCAGTTCGGACAGGGATTCGCCCCAGCATTTT
CDR3aa: CASSSDRDSPQHF
abundance: few
j_gene: TRBJ1-5
d_gene: TRBD1
v_gene: TRBV7-3

CDR3nt: TGTGCCAGCAGTGAACAGGGTGGTAGCAATCAGCCCCAGCATTTT
CDR3aa: CASSEQGGSNQPQHF
abundance: few
j_gene: TRBJ1-5
d_gene: .
v_gene: TRBV6-1

CDR3nt: TGTGCCAGCAGCACGCGGGACTACTCGGGAGCTTTCTTT
CDR3aa: CASSTRDYSGAFF
abundance: .
j_gene: TRBJ1-1
d_gene: .
v_gene: TRBV7-2

CDR3nt: TGTGCCTGGGGGTCCAGGGCTATGAACACTGAAGCTTTCTTT
CDR3aa: CAWGSRAMNTEAFF
abundance: .
j_gene: TRBJ1-1
d_gene: .
v_gene: TRBV30

CDR3nt: TGTGCCAGCACCCGCGAGCCGGGACAGTACTATGGCTACACCTTC
CDR3aa: CASTREPGQYYGYTF
abundance: once
j_gene: TRBJ1-2
d_gene: TRBD1
v_gene: TRBV2

CDR3nt: TGTGCCAGCAGCTTAGCTGGGACTTCCAATGAGCAGTTCTTC
CDR3aa: CASSLAGTSNEQFF
abundance: .
j_gene: TRBJ2-1
d_gene: .
v_gene: TRBV7-2